This entry describes one T cell receptor (beta chain). The sample belongs to a study of blood T cell repertoires in COVID-19. Study overall: Researchers got acute and convalescent COVID-19 samples from the United States, Italy and Spain. Sample material is recorded as cDNA or gDNA derived from T cells, B-cell-depleted T cells, or PBMCs.

Only in-frame clones appear in the TCRdb table, and some are missing; sequencing was by immunoSEQ multiplex PCR. This sample yields roughly 130,000 clones, of which 87% are seen a single time; 3.6% belongs to the top ten. The V gene lost 0 bases and the J gene lost 6 bases, with 6 bases spanning the gap. The germline gives CDR1 LGHDT, CDR2 YNNKEL (reference sequence). There are 13 residues in the CDR3. The chain links TRBV3-1 (or the pseudogene TRBV3-2) to TRBJ1-5; the D is unclear. The specimen sequenced was peripheral blood. The sequence was collected from a woman aged 55-69 years with acute or convalescent COVID-19. The DNA of the CDR3 is TGTGCCAGCAGCCAAGACAGGATTCAGCCCCAGCATTTT. Residues: CASSQDRIQPQHF.